This entry lists 19 T cell receptor beta chains sequenced from one sample in a study of T cell responses to AZD1222 COVID-19 vaccine. Produced via immunoSEQ multiplex PCR; TCRdb's table is partial and in-frame only. This sample has 80,000 to 90,000 clones, with around 90% found just once. The sample here was peripheral blood, taken on day 0 of AZD1222 vaccination. These TCRs come from an adult in good health.

V is TRBV2 and J is TRBJ1-3; 8 nucleotides align to TRBD1. Trimming at V came to 7 bases and at J to 5 bases, leaving 10 bases not matched to a gene. Germline V CDR1 and CDR2: SNHLY, FYNNEI. The CDR3 length is 15 residues. The CDR3 nucleotides are TGTGCCAGCACGGTGGGAGGACAGGGAAGAAACACCATATATTTT. Its protein product is CASTVGGQGRNTIYF.

V and J are TRBV27 and TRBJ1-2; D gene ambiguous. Germline V lookup: CDR1 MNHEY, CDR2 SMNVEV (reference sequence). Between the trimmed V and J ends, which lost 8 bases and 5 bases, there was a span of 15 bases. The CDR3 covers 13 residues. The CDR3, as DNA: TGTGCCAGCCAACCCAATTCGGGGTATGGCTACACCTTC. Its protein is CASQPNSGYGYTF.

The chain employs TRBV27 and TRBJ2-5; TRBD1 matches 9 bases. The germline V gene has CDR1 MNHEY and CDR2 SMNVEV (reference sequence). The CDR3 has 16 amino acids. J gave up 4 bases and V 6 bases, and 12 bases lay outside the gene matches. Here the CDR3 reads CASRPPGTGLRETQYF. The CDR3 bases are TGTGCCAGCAGACCCCCCGGGACAGGGCTGCGAGAGACCCAGTACTTC.

The rearrangement joins TRBV30 to TRBJ1-5; 7 bases are a match to TRBD1. Germline CDR1 reads GTSNPN; CDR2 reads SVGIG (reference sequence). After removal of 2 bases from V and 0 bases from J, the junction contained 7 bases not matched to a gene. This CDR3 has 16 amino acids. The CDR3 coding sequence is TGTGCCTGGAGTTGGGGACAGATCAATAGCAATCAGCCCCAGCATTTT. Translating it yields CAWSWGQINSNQPQHF.

This chain uses TRBV13 with TRBJ2-1; D assignment may be TRBD1 or TRBD2 (6 bases each). The CDR3 covers 15 residues. With 5 bases removed from V and 3 bases from J, the gap between germline ends came to 14 bases. Per germline, CDR1 PRHDT and CDR2 FYEKMQ (reference sequence). DNA of the CDR3: TGTGCCAGCAGCCATTGGGGGGACATCTACAATGAGCAGTTCTTC. As protein: CASSHWGDIYNEQFF.

V gene TRBV27 combines with J gene TRBJ1-2; D call uncertain. The germline V gene encodes CDR1 MNHEY and CDR2 SMNVEV (reference sequence). The CDR3 covers 13 residues. The germline V and J ends were trimmed by 5 bases and 4 bases, with 11 bases remaining between them. CDR3 nucleotide sequence: TGTGCCAGCAGTCCAAGGGAATTCTATGGCTACACCTTC. Translating it yields CASSPREFYGYTF.

This rearrangement joins TRBV2 to TRBJ1-2; no clear D. This CDR3 contains 14 residues. Trimming left V 4 bases short and J 1 base short, with 10 bases between. Germline CDR1 and CDR2: SNHLY and FYNNEI. The CDR3 DNA is TGTGCCAGCAGTGTGGGCAGACATAACTATGGCTACACCTTC. Protein sequence: CASSVGRHNYGYTF.

This rearrangement joins TRBV27 to TRBJ2-1; 10 bases map to TRBD2. The CDR3 spans 15 residues. Trimming cost V 5 bases and J 6 bases; bases outside gene matches: 7. In germline, CDR1 is MNHEY, CDR2 SMNVEV (reference sequence). The CDR3 region is CASSPPGTSVNEQFF. The CDR3 DNA follows: TGTGCCAGCAGTCCTCCCGGGACTAGCGTCAATGAGCAGTTCTTC.

The chain carries TRBV24-1 and TRBJ2-2; 10 nucleotides line up with TRBD1. The CDR3 is 16 residues long. Germline values: CDR1 KGHDR, CDR2 SFDVKD. V was pared by 4 bases and J by 8 bases, with 9 bases of the junction left unmatched. CDR3 in amino acids: CATSDPGQGYGGELFF. Here the CDR3 DNA reads TGTGCCACCAGTGACCCGGGACAGGGGTACGGAGGGGAGCTGTTTTTT.

V is TRBV20-1 and J is TRBJ1-5; 8 positions match TRBD1. Trimming at V came to 1 base and at J to 16 bases, leaving 6 bases not matched to a gene. The CDR3 is 11 residues long. Germline V gene lookup returns CDR1 DFQATT and CDR2 SNEGSKA (reference sequence). The DNA for the CDR3 is TGCAGTGCTAGAGGGACAGGGATAATACATTTT. Protein product: CSARGTGIIHF.

This chain joins TRBV3-1 (or the pseudogene TRBV3-2) and TRBJ1-1; 7 nucleotides match TRBD1. The CDR3 contains 12 residues. Germline CDR1 and CDR2: LGHDT and YNNKEL (reference sequence). Trimming at V came to 4 bases and at J to 12 bases, leaving 8 bases not matched to a gene. CDR3 residues: CASSPRDSWTFF. The CDR3 region has the DNA TGTGCCAGCAGCCCTAGGGACAGTTGGACTTTCTTT.

In this sample, this clone turned up once. V usage is TRBV19 and J usage is TRBJ2-2, with D possibly TRBD1 on 5 matching bases. V was trimmed by 6 bases and J by 6 bases, leaving 8 bases between them. The CDR3 is 12 residues long. The germline CDR1 and CDR2 sequences are LNHDA and SQIVND (reference sequence). The CDR3 is CASRRGPGELFF. CDR3 DNA: TGTGCCAGTAGAAGGGGCCCCGGGGAGCTGTTTTTT.

The chain has TRBV28 and TRBJ1-1; maybe TRBD1 (6 bases). V dropped 3 bases and J dropped 3 bases, with 14 bases sitting between them. This CDR3 spans 15 amino acids. CDR1 and CDR2 (germline): MDHEN, SYDVKM. This chain's CDR3 is CASSFWGALYTEAFF. The CDR3 DNA follows: TGTGCCAGCAGTTTTTGGGGGGCGTTGTACACTGAAGCTTTCTTT.

This sequence joins TRBV10-2 and TRBJ2-4; tentative D call: TRBD2 (6 bases). Germline V gives CDR1 WSHSY, CDR2 SAAADI. The CDR3 has 18 residues. Trimming took off 6 bases at V and 0 bases at J, with 21 bases between the two ends. The DNA of the CDR3 is TGCGCCAGCAGCAAAGGAGGGGCAACGATGATAGCCAAAAACATTCAGTACTTC. Its translation: CASSKGGATMIAKNIQYF.

The rearrangement uses TRBV6-5 and TRBJ2-5; D may be TRBD1 (6 bases). V was cut by 10 bases and J by 4 bases, with 16 bases left in between. The CDR3 is 13 amino acids. Germline loops: CDR1 MNHEY, CDR2 SVGAGI. As DNA, the CDR3 is TGTGCCACCTCACAGGGAAGGGTAGAGACCCAGTACTTC. Translation gives CATSQGRVETQYF.

The CDR3 coding sequence is TGTGCCATCAGTCCCGATTCCACAGATACGCAGTATTTT. Translating gives CAISPDSTDTQYF. The chain is built from TRBV10-3 and TRBJ2-3; unclear D gene. This CDR3 has 13 amino acids. CDR1 and CDR2 from the germline V gene are ENHRY and SYGVKD. V shed 5 bases and J shed 2 bases, with 8 bases lying between them.

The genes are TRBV28 and TRBJ2-5, with D hard to call. V lost 1 base and J lost 7, with 10 bases in between. Germline V gene sequence: CDR1 MDHEN, CDR2 SYDVKM. The CDR3 consists of 13 residues. The CDR3 DNA sequence: TGTGCCAGCAGTTTATCAGTTCCGGGGACCCAGTACTTC. Its protein product is CASSLSVPGTQYF.

The chain has TRBV19 and TRBJ1-3; D unresolved. CDR1 is LNHDA and CDR2 is SQIVND in the germline V gene (reference sequence). CDR3 size: 15 residues. V was trimmed by 7 bases and J by 4 bases, leaving 17 bases between them. The CDR3, as DNA: TGTGCCAGTACGGACGGCGCAGTGGTGGGAAACACCATATATTTT. Protein sequence: CASTDGAVVGNTIYF.

The chain employs TRBV5-1 and TRBJ2-7; D is unresolved. The V gene lost 0 bases and the J gene lost 4 bases, with 11 bases spanning the gap. CDR3 length: 14 amino acids. The V gene's germline CDR1 is SGHRS and CDR2 YFSETQ. Here the CDR3 DNA reads TGCGCCAGCAGCTTGGGTTCTGGTTCATACGAGCAGTACTTC. Translating gives CASSLGSGSYEQYF.